This is a list of T cell receptor beta chains from one sample in a study of immune characterization of retroperitoneal liposarcoma. TCRdb analysed the PCR reads with MiXCR anew, one entry per CDR3 protein. The sample holds more than 10,000 distinct CDR3 sequences, roughly 47% seen once. Sequenced: tumor tissue. The receptors come from a female donor with retroperitoneal liposarcoma. Each CDR3 is given with its conserved first and last residue. The D gene is left open where the match is weak. Rows may omit the clone size; those that give it use once, few, many or a size class.

cdr3_nt	cdr3_aa	d_call	clone_size	j_call	v_call
TGTGCCAGCAGTACCGGAACTAGCGGTTACAATGAGCAGTTCTTC	CASSTGTSGYNEQFF	TRBD2	.	TRBJ2-1	TRBV6-1
TGTGCCAGCTCCCCCTACACAGATACGCAGTATTTT	CASSPYTDTQYF	.	many	TRBJ2-3	TRBV7-2
TGTGCCAGCCGACAGGGGGCGAGGGATACGCAGTATTTT	CASRQGARDTQYF	TRBD1	.	TRBJ2-3	TRBV27
TGTGCCAGCGCTGGTGGGGCGGGAGTTCAGGAGCAGTACTTC	CASAGGAGVQEQYF	TRBD2	many	TRBJ2-7	TRBV6-6
TGCGCCAGCAGGGACAACTTCTTCCAAGAGACCCAGTACTTC	CASRDNFFQETQYF	.	.	TRBJ2-5	TRBV10-2
TGTGCCAGCACCCTAGGGGCAGGATCCTACAATGAGCAGTTCTTC	CASTLGAGSYNEQFF	.	.	TRBJ2-1	TRBV6-1
TGTGCCAGCATTCTAGGTCCTGCATCCTACAATGAGCAGTTCTTC	CASILGPASYNEQFF	.	.	TRBJ2-1	TRBV6-2/TRBV6-3
TGTGCCAGCAGCTTAAGGACAGGGCTGGGCGAAAACATTCAGTACTTC	CASSLRTGLGENIQYF	TRBD1	few	TRBJ2-4	TRBV11-2
TGTGCCAGCAGTCTTCCCCACGGGATGACCTACGAGCAGTACTTC	CASSLPHGMTYEQYF	.	.	TRBJ2-7	TRBV6-2/TRBV6-3
TGCGCCAGCAGCCAAGATCGGGGGGGATTCGGTTACGAGCAGTTCTTC	CASSQDRGGFGYEQFF	TRBD2	.	TRBJ2-1	TRBV4-1
TGTGCCAGCAGTCTAGGGACTAGCGGGAGCGGTGAGCAGTACTTC	CASSLGTSGSGEQYF	TRBD2	medium-sized	TRBJ2-5	TRBV12-3/TRBV12-4
TGTGCCAGCAGGGGCACACAAACCACTGAAGCTTTCTTT	CASRGTQTTEAFF	.	few	TRBJ1-1	TRBV6-1
TGTGCCACAATGCGGGGGAGAAGCGAGCAGTACTTC	CATMRGRSEQYF	TRBD2	many	TRBJ2-7	TRBV6-1
TGTGCCAGCAGTGAAAGACCCTATGAGCAGTACTTC	CASSERPYEQYF	.	medium-sized	TRBJ2-7	TRBV6-1
TGTGCCAGCAGGGCGACCGGACTAGCGGGGGGGCCCGATGAGCAGTTCTTC	CASRATGLAGGPDEQFF	TRBD2	.	TRBJ2-1	TRBV27
TGTGCCAGCAGCTTAGTATCGTATGGCGGGAGACATGACACCGGGGAGCTGTTTTTT	CASSLVSYGGRHDTGELFF	TRBD2	.	TRBJ2-2	TRBV11-2
TGTGCCAGCAGTTTTACTAGACAGGGGAGGACCTACGAGCAGTACTTC	CASSFTRQGRTYEQYF	TRBD1	.	TRBJ2-7	TRBV27
TGTGCCAGCAGTGCCGGGTATAATTACGAGCAGTTCTTC	CASSAGYNYEQFF	.	.	TRBJ2-1	TRBV6-1
TGTGCCAGCAGTGACACTCAGGGAACTGAGCAGTTCTTC	CASSDTQGTEQFF	.	.	TRBJ2-1	TRBV6-1
TGTGCCAGCAGTGAAGACTTGGGGGCGGCCGTTGAGCAGTACTTC	CASSEDLGAAVEQYF	.	.	TRBJ2-7	TRBV6-1
TGTGCCAGCAGTCCTGCGTATTGGGGACCACTCAATGAGCAGTTCTTC	CASSPAYWGPLNEQFF	.	.	TRBJ2-1	TRBV6-1
TGTGCCAGCAGCCCCAGTGGACAGGGACCGGGTTACAATGAGCAGTTCTTC	CASSPSGQGPGYNEQFF	TRBD1	few	TRBJ2-1	TRBV7-8
TGTGCCAGCAGTTACAGCACAGGGGTCATGACCCAGTACTTC	CASSYSTGVMTQYF	TRBD1	.	TRBJ2-5	TRBV6-8
TGTGCCAGCAGTCTAACGGGGACCTACGAGCAGTTCTTC	CASSLTGTYEQFF	.	.	TRBJ2-1	TRBV27
TGTGCCAGCAGCTTAGGATGGGGCGGGAGGGCAGAGACCCAGTACTTC	CASSLGWGGRAETQYF	TRBD2	.	TRBJ2-5	TRBV7-2
TGCAGTGCTAATAGTGCTGCTAGCGGGTTTTTTTACAATGAGCAGTTCTTC	CSANSAASGFFYNEQFF	TRBD2	.	TRBJ2-1	TRBV20-1
TGTGCCAGCAAGGGGGGGGGAGGGGATAGTGAGCAGTACTTC	CASKGGGGDSEQYF	.	.	TRBJ2-7	TRBV6-1